This passage covers 25 T cell receptor beta chains from one sample sequenced in a study of blood T cell repertoires in COVID-19. Using immunoSEQ multiplex PCR, the repertoire was profiled, and TCRdb retains in-frame clones only, with some absent. The data hold 250,000 or so clones, with approximately 90% observed a single time. Sequenced sample: PBMCs or T cells enriched from blood (not recorded which). The receptors were sampled from a middle-aged man who had been exposed to COVID-19.

The J gene is TRBJ2-1, the V gene TRBV27; a weak D match, TRBD1 (5 bases). The V end was cut by 6 bases, the J end by 6 bases, with 21 bases between. Germline V lookup: CDR1 MNHEY, CDR2 SMNVEV (reference sequence). The CDR3 extends over 16 amino acids. The CDR3 region is CASSLSPKGAFNEQFF. For the CDR3, the DNA is TGTGCCAGCAGCCTCTCACCAAAAGGGGCGTTCAATGAGCAGTTCTTC.

The chain couples TRBV28 to TRBJ2-7; D gene unclear. CDR1 is MDHEN and CDR2 is SYDVKM in the germline V gene. V gave up 7 bases and J gave up 3 bases, with 16 bases separating them. The CDR3 has 14 residues. This CDR3 is CASTSGQRIYEQYF. The CDR3 nucleotides are TGTGCCAGCACCTCTGGGCAGAGAATCTACGAGCAGTACTTC.

The rearrangement uses TRBV5-3 and TRBJ2-3; TRBD2 matches at 7 bases. TRBV5-3 is annotated as an ORF whose role is uncertain. The CDR3 runs to 21 residues. V lost 0 bases to trimming and J lost 2 bases; unmatched junction nucleotides: 21. CDR3 DNA: TGTGCCAGAAGCTTGGGAGTCAGGGAGCGGGACCTTATCCGGATCACAGATACGCAGTATTTT. Its translation: CARSLGVRERDLIRITDTQYF.

This chain joins TRBV4-1 and TRBJ1-1; unclear D gene. Germline loops: CDR1 MGHRA, CDR2 YSYEKL. The CDR3 loop spans 13 amino acids. Trimming cost V 2 bases and J 5 bases, with 9 bases left between them. CDR3 nucleotides: TGCGCCAGCAGCCAACCTAGAGAGACTGAAGCTTTCTTT. It translates to CASSQPRETEAFF.

This chain joins TRBV28 and TRBJ1-2; 8 nucleotides match TRBD1. This CDR3 region has 14 residues. Germline V gives CDR1 MDHEN, CDR2 SYDVKM. Germline trimming cut 9 bases from V and 4 bases from J; bases unmatched to any gene: 10. The CDR3 DNA sequence: TGTGCCAGTTCAACAGGGGGTTCTAGCTATGGCTACACCTTC. It encodes CASSTGGSSYGYTF.

In this sample, this clone turned up once. V usage is TRBV5-6 and J usage is TRBJ1-3, with D unclear. Germline values: CDR1 SGHDT, CDR2 YYEEEE. CDR3 size: 15 residues. V shed 0 bases and J shed 0 bases, with 7 bases lying between them. In nucleotides, the CDR3 is TGTGCCAGCAGCTTGGCCGGGAGCTCTGGAAACACCATATATTTT. Translated: CASSLAGSSGNTIYF.

This chain uses TRBV6-5 with TRBJ2-7; tentatively, D is TRBD1 (6 bases). Looked up from germline, CDR1 is MNHEY and CDR2 is SVGAGI. V lost 5 bases and J 4 bases, leaving 18 bases between the germline ends. The CDR3 spans 15 residues. The CDR3 loop is CASSLIPGTQYEQYF. The CDR3 region has the DNA TGTGCCAGCAGTCTTATCCCCGGGACACAGTACGAGCAGTACTTC.

The CDR3 loop reads CASSLEPQGRGTEAFF. In nucleotides, the CDR3 is TGTGCCAGCAGCTTAGAGCCACAGGGGCGCGGCACTGAAGCTTTCTTT. This rearrangement joins TRBV11-2 to TRBJ1-1; 7 nucleotides align to TRBD1. V lost 0 bases, J lost 4 bases, and 8 bases stayed unmatched. Germline V gene sequence: CDR1 SGHAT, CDR2 FQNNGV. The length of the CDR3 is 16 residues.

This chain links TRBV5-4 with TRBJ2-7; 8 positions match TRBD1. Germline CDR1 is SGHNT and CDR2 is YYREEE (reference sequence). Trimming at V came to 4 bases and at J to 7 bases, leaving 7 bases not matched to a gene. This CDR3 has 13 amino acids. The DNA of the CDR3 is TGTGCCAGCAGCATGGAGACAGGGGAAGAGCAGTACTTC. It codes for CASSMETGEEQYF.

The chain recombines TRBV5-1 with TRBJ2-2; weak D call: TRBD1 (5 bases). The germline CDR1 and CDR2 sequences are SGHRS and YFSETQ. CDR3 size: 15 residues. Trimming shortened V by 0 bases and J by 3 bases, and 9 bases separated the two germline ends. This CDR3 is CASSLVGPHTGELFF. The CDR3 DNA follows: TGCGCCAGCAGCTTGGTGGGGCCTCACACCGGGGAGCTGTTTTTT.

The chain has TRBV30 and TRBJ1-2; a weak D match, TRBD1 (6 bases). CDR3 length: 12 residues. Trimming cost V 5 bases and J 10 bases, with 17 bases left between them. From germline, CDR1 is GTSNPN and CDR2 SVGIG (reference sequence). The CDR3 protein is CAWSTTGLAYTF. The DNA for the CDR3 is TGTGCCTGGTCTACCACAGGGCTGGCCTACACCTTC.

The chain employs TRBV5-4 and TRBJ2-7; D remains unclear. This CDR3 is built from 11 residues. V lost 3 bases to trimming and J lost 6 bases, with 7 bases between them. Germline CDR1 and CDR2: SGHNT and YYREEE (reference sequence). CDR3 protein: CASSSGTEQYF. The CDR3 coding sequence is TGTGCCAGCAGCTCGGGTACCGAGCAGTACTTC.

This clone has only one observation. The rearrangement joins TRBV28 to TRBJ2-5; D remains unclear. Trimming took off 7 bases at V and 0 bases at J, with 12 bases between the two ends. CDR1 is MDHEN, CDR2 SYDVKM, per germline. This CDR3 spans 14 amino acids. CDR3: CASIPQVHQETQYF. The CDR3 DNA follows: TGTGCCAGCATACCCCAGGTCCACCAAGAGACCCAGTACTTC.

The J gene is TRBJ2-3, the V gene TRBV2; 7 nucleotides align to TRBD2. The CDR3 totals 14 residues. CDR1 and CDR2 (germline): SNHLY, FYNNEI. The trim removed 4 bases at V and 4 bases at J, leaving 5 bases unmatched. CDR3 in amino acids: CASSAGGGSDTQYF. The CDR3 coding sequence is TGTGCCAGCAGTGCGGGGGGTGGATCAGATACGCAGTATTTT.

The J gene is TRBJ2-3, the V gene TRBV5-1; 9 bases align to TRBD1. Per the germline V gene, CDR1 is SGHRS and CDR2 is YFSETQ. The CDR3 has 16 amino acids. The J segment lost 5 bases and the V segment lost 3 bases, leaving 10 bases of the junction unmatched. The CDR3 nucleotides read TGCGCCAGCAGCTCCTCAGGGACAGGGAGAGGAGATACGCAGTATTTT. It specifies CASSSSGTGRGDTQYF.

The chain couples TRBV30 to TRBJ2-7; maybe TRBD1 (6 bases). Between the trimmed V and J ends, which lost 2 bases and 3 bases, there was a span of 20 bases. CDR1 and CDR2 from the germline V gene are GTSNPN and SVGIG (reference sequence). This CDR3 spans 16 amino acids. The CDR3 region is CAWSPPFSDRIYEQYF. The CDR3 DNA follows: TGTGCCTGGAGTCCCCCCTTCTCGGACAGAATCTACGAGCAGTACTTC. The full variable domain, its missing parts supplied by reference TRBV30 and TRBJ2-7, is SQTIHQWPATLVQPVGSPLSLECTVEGTSNPNLYWYRQAAGRGLQLLFYSVGIGQISSEVPQNLSASRPQDRQFILSSKKLLLSDSGFYLCAWSPPFSDRIYEQYFGPGTRLTVT.

This rearrangement joins TRBV7-8 to TRBJ2-7, with 8 bases matching TRBD2. The CDR3 has 14 amino acids. The germline CDR1 and CDR2 sequences are SGHVS and FQNEAQ. J lost 6 bases, V lost 6 bases, and 10 bases had no gene match. CDR3 in DNA: TGTGCCAGCAGATCCGGGACTAGTAACGCCGAGCAGTACTTC. Translation: CASRSGTSNAEQYF.

The CDR3 loop reads CASSHLLAGLAKNIQYF. The CDR3 DNA reads as TGTGCCAGCAGTCACCTACTAGCGGGGTTAGCCAAAAACATTCAGTACTTC. The chain joins TRBV2 to TRBJ2-4; 10 nucleotides line up with TRBD2. Germline trimming cut 5 bases from V and 0 bases from J; bases unmatched to any gene: 7. Germline-derived CDR1 and CDR2 are SNHLY and FYNNEI. This CDR3 contains 17 residues. The full variable domain, with the rest looked up from reference TRBV2 and TRBJ2-4, is EPEVTQTPSHQVTQMGQEVILRCVPISNHLYFYWYRQILGQKVEFLVSFYNNEISEKSEIFDDQFSVERPDGSNFTLKIRSTKLEDSAMYFCASSHLLAGLAKNIQYFGAGTRLSVL.

The chain employs TRBV25-1 and TRBJ2-7; D might be TRBD1 (6 bases). Germline CDR1 reads MGHDK; CDR2 reads SYGVNS. There are 14 residues in the CDR3. The ends were cut back, 2 bases at V and 2 bases at J, with 10 bases in the middle. CDR3 sequence (DNA): TGTGCCAGCAGTGAAATACAGGGCGCCTACGAGCAGTACTTC. Protein product: CASSEIQGAYEQYF.

This chain uses TRBV28 with TRBJ1-1; D is perhaps TRBD1 (5 bases). Per the germline V gene, CDR1 is MDHEN and CDR2 is SYDVKM. CDR3 length: 13 residues. Trimming left V 1 base short and J 5 bases short, with 8 bases between. The CDR3 spells CASSLLGVTEAFF. The CDR3 region has the DNA TGTGCCAGCAGTTTATTAGGGGTAACTGAAGCTTTCTTT.

This rearrangement joins TRBV5-1 to TRBJ2-5; 7 positions agree with TRBD2. V gave up 4 bases and J gave up 4 bases; unmatched junction bases: 7. Germline V gene data show CDR1 as SGHRS and CDR2 as YFSETQ. CDR3 length equals 14 residues. This chain's CDR3 is CASSEQRGSETQYF. The CDR3 DNA reads TGCGCCAGCAGCGAGCAGCGGGGTTCAGAGACCCAGTACTTC.

J is TRBJ2-7 and V is TRBV6-5; 11 bases line up with TRBD1. Unmatched junction bases numbered 7, after V lost 6 bases and J lost 3 bases. CDR1 is MNHEY and CDR2 is SVGAGI in the germline V gene. The CDR3 is 15 amino acids. Here the CDR3 DNA reads TGTGCCAGCAGCCTAACTGGGACAGGGGGCTACGAGCAGTACTTC. Its protein is CASSLTGTGGYEQYF.

The gene calls are TRBV6-5 and TRBJ1-3; no clear D gene. V lost 2 bases to trimming and J lost 6 bases, with 17 bases between them. This CDR3 region has 16 residues. In germline, CDR1 is MNHEY, CDR2 SVGAGI. The chain's CDR3 is CASSYRISAGINTIYF. The DNA for the CDR3 is TGTGCCAGCAGTTACCGCATCTCCGCCGGGATAAACACCATATATTTT.

The chain carries TRBV28 and TRBJ1-4; D might be TRBD1 (5 bases). Germline-derived CDR1 and CDR2 are MDHEN and SYDVKM. The CDR3 is 19 residues long. V was cut by 4 bases and J by 6 bases, with 27 bases left in between. CDR3 nucleotides: TGTGCCAGCAGTTCCCCCTTAAGTCAGGGCAGTGTCGAAGATGAAAAACTGTTTTTT. As protein: CASSSPLSQGSVEDEKLFF.

This chain links TRBV19 with TRBJ1-3, with unresolved D. Germline lookup yields CDR1 LNHDA and CDR2 SQIVND (reference sequence). V lost 3 bases and J 4 bases, leaving 10 bases between the germline ends. The CDR3 spans 14 residues. CDR3 in DNA: TGTGCCAGTAGTATCACGGTCCCCGGAAACACCATATATTTT. Protein product: CASSITVPGNTIYF.